The 17 T cell receptor beta chains listed next were all sequenced from one sample in a study of cytomegalovirus exposure and HLA in healthy donors. The PCR contained 60 Vbeta and 13 Jbeta primers. The table came from immunoSEQ multiplex PCR; TCRdb's copy has only in-frame clones and leaves some out. The table includes approximately 220,000 clones, 70% to 80% detected once. Sample: PBMCs. These receptors were collected from a girl aged 2 to 10 in good health and CMV-seronegative.

This rearrangement joins TRBV6-1 to TRBJ2-2, with 9 bases identical to TRBD1. The germline gives CDR1 MNHNS, CDR2 SASEGT. This CDR3 has 17 residues. V shed 4 bases, J shed 1 base, and the junction held 7 bases outside the gene matches. In nucleotides, the CDR3 is TGTGCCAGCAGTGGCTCCCCGGGACAGGGGAACACCGGGGAGCTGTTTTTT. This translates into CASSGSPGQGNTGELFF.

The chain couples TRBV15 to TRBJ2-4; no clear D gene. Germline loops: CDR1 LNHNV, CDR2 YYDKDF (reference sequence). Deletions cut 1 base from V and 6 bases from J, with 10 bases between. This CDR3 is 14 amino acids long. CDR3 amino acids: CATSRADLGNIQYF. CDR3 bases: TGTGCCACCAGCAGAGCTGATCTAGGAAACATTCAGTACTTC.

This clone was seen only once. V usage is TRBV4-2 and J usage is TRBJ2-5, with D perhaps TRBD2 (6 bases). There are 15 residues in the CDR3. CDR1 LGHNA and CDR2 YNFKEQ come from the germline V gene. V lost 1 base and J 13 bases, leaving 22 bases between the germline ends. The CDR3 loop is CASSQGSEPGLRMYF. The CDR3 DNA reads TGTGCCAGCAGCCAAGGCTCGGAACCGGGACTCCGTATGTACTTC.

The rearrangement uses TRBV7-8 and TRBJ1-4; D call uncertain. Trimming shortened V by 5 bases and J by 10 bases, and 11 bases separated the two germline ends. Germline values: CDR1 SGHVS, CDR2 FQNEAQ. There are 12 residues in the CDR3. In nucleotides, the CDR3 is TGTGCCAGCAGCCCCCGTTCCCCAAAACTGTTTTTT. It is translated as CASSPRSPKLFF.

This chain joins TRBV5-1 and TRBJ1-5; 8 bases map to TRBD1. With 4 bases clipped from V and 5 bases from J, the junction kept 5 bases outside the gene matches. CDR3 length equals 14 residues. Germline values: CDR1 SGHRS, CDR2 YFSETQ. CDR3 DNA: TGCGCCAGCAGCACAGGGGGGTTGGATCAGCCCCAGCATTTT. Protein sequence: CASSTGGLDQPQHF.

J is TRBJ2-7 and V is TRBV15, with TRBD2 matching 12 bases. The germline V gene encodes CDR1 LNHNV and CDR2 YYDKDF (reference sequence). The CDR3 has 16 amino acids. Losses at the gene ends were 1 base for V and 1 base for J; bases not matched to a gene: 2. The CDR3 DNA sequence: TGTGCCACCAGCAGAGGACTAGCGGGAGCTTCCTACGAGCAGTACTTC. Translation gives CATSRGLAGASYEQYF.

This clone was recorded only once. The V and J genes are TRBV7-9 and TRBJ2-2; 11 nucleotides line up with TRBD2. V shed 9 bases, J shed 4 bases, and the junction held 4 bases outside the gene matches. The CDR3 length is 14 residues. Germline CDR1 is SEHNR and CDR2 is FQNEAQ (reference sequence). CDR3 amino acids: CASRLAGPTGELFF. CDR3 coding DNA: TGTGCCAGTCGACTAGCGGGACCCACCGGGGAGCTGTTTTTT.

The chain combines TRBV7-7 with TRBJ1-1; no reliable D call. CDR3 size: 13 residues. Trimming left V 1 base short and J 3 bases short, with 6 bases between. The V gene's germline CDR1 is SSHAT and CDR2 FNYEAQ (reference sequence). The CDR3 DNA reads as TGTGCCAGCAGCTTAGGTCTTCACACTGAAGCTTTCTTT. Translated, it gives CASSLGLHTEAFF.

The chain has TRBV7-3 and TRBJ2-7; perhaps TRBD1 as D (5 bases). V was trimmed by 2 bases and J by 6 bases, leaving 14 bases between them. Germline V gene data show CDR1 as SGHTA and CDR2 as FQGTGA. The CDR3 is made up of 14 amino acids. Written as DNA, the CDR3 is TGTGCCAGCAGCTTATCCAGGGAAAAAATCGAGCAGTACTTC. This translates into CASSLSREKIEQYF.

This sequence joins TRBV11-2 and TRBJ2-5; D is unresolved. Germline V gene lookup returns CDR1 SGHAT and CDR2 FQNNGV. V lost 4 bases to trimming and J lost 5 bases, with 8 bases between them. The CDR3 spans 12 residues. The CDR3 reads CASSSPGETQYF. As DNA, the CDR3 is TGTGCCAGCAGCTCCCCCGGGGAGACCCAGTACTTC.

About this clone itself: The same CDR3 also results from other DNA sequences found in this sample. This chain links TRBV7-3 with TRBJ2-5, with D unresolved. V dropped 6 bases and J dropped 3 bases, with 14 bases sitting between them. CDR1 is SGHTA, CDR2 FQGTGA, per germline. The CDR3 runs to 14 residues. In DNA form, the CDR3 reads TGTGCCAGCAGTTTCCAATTCCCCAAAGAGACCCAGTACTTC. As protein: CASSFQFPKETQYF.

The table lists this clone with a few counts. The V gene is TRBV19, the J gene TRBJ1-5, with TRBD1 identical over 7 bases. Germline V lookup: CDR1 LNHDA, CDR2 SQIVND (reference sequence). With V trimmed by 6 bases and J by 9 bases, 14 bases remained unmatched. The CDR3 loop spans 15 amino acids. CDR3 sequence reads: CASSFRQGMQSPQHF. The CDR3 nucleotides are TGTGCCAGTAGCTTCCGACAGGGAATGCAATCGCCCCAGCATTTT. The full variable domain, rest sourced from reference TRBV19 and TRBJ1-5, is DGGITQSPKYLFRKEGQNVTLSCEQNLNHDAMYWYRQDPGQGLRLIYYSQIVNDFQKGDIAEGYSVSREKKESFPLTVTSAQKNPTAFYLCASSFRQGMQSPQHFGDGTRLSIL.

This clone was seen only a few times. The V call is TRBV7-9, the J call TRBJ2-7, with 7 bases that match TRBD1. From germline, CDR1 is SEHNR and CDR2 FQNEAQ (reference sequence). Germline trimming cut 3 bases from V and 5 bases from J; bases unmatched to any gene: 10. The CDR3 sequence is 15 residues long. The CDR3 spells CASSFNDRALDEQYF. The CDR3 nucleotides read TGTGCCAGCAGCTTTAACGACAGGGCCTTGGACGAGCAGTACTTC.

V is TRBV7-2 and J is TRBJ1-1, with a weak D call TRBD1 (5 bases). Germline CDR1 and CDR2: SGHTA and FQGNSA. Trimming shortened V by 1 base and J by 4 bases, and 10 bases separated the two germline ends. The CDR3 sequence is 14 residues long. CDR3 protein: CASSLEVGGTEAFF. The DNA for the CDR3 is TGTGCCAGCAGCTTAGAGGTCGGGGGCACTGAAGCTTTCTTT.

The chain carries TRBV5-1 and TRBJ1-2; 12 bases line up with TRBD1. Trimming cost V 2 bases and J 4 bases; bases outside gene matches: 3. Looked up from germline, CDR1 is SGHRS and CDR2 is YFSETQ. The CDR3 totals 15 residues. The chain's CDR3 is CASSFGTGGGYGYTF. The CDR3 bases are TGCGCCAGCAGCTTCGGGACAGGGGGCGGCTATGGCTACACCTTC.

CDR3 nucleotides: TGCGCCAGCAGCACCCGACAGGGGAACTATGGCTACACCTTC. This translates into CASSTRQGNYGYTF. This chain links TRBV5-1 with TRBJ1-2, with 8 bases identical to TRBD1. Germline CDR1 reads SGHRS; CDR2 reads YFSETQ. This CDR3 is 14 amino acids long. V lost 4 bases to trimming and J lost 2 bases; unmatched junction nucleotides: 4.

This chain connects TRBV6-5 to TRBJ2-7; D is possibly TRBD2 (6 bases). The CDR3 sequence is 12 residues long. Deletions cut 6 bases from V and 1 base from J, with 7 bases between. Germline V gives CDR1 MNHEY, CDR2 SVGAGI. CDR3 bases: TGTGCCAGCAGGGAGGGTTCCTACGAGCAGTACTTC. Translated, it gives CASREGSYEQYF.